These 24 T cell receptor beta chains originate from one sample sequenced in a study of Graves' ophthalmopathy and Graves' hyperthyroidism. Amplification of TCR beta CDR3 regions used RNA transcripts. HTBI primers served in a first-round RT-PCR, which a second-round multiplex PCR followed. TCRdb re-derived calls from the multiplex PCR reads in MiXCR, one entry per CDR3 protein. The table has 620,000 or so distinct CDR3 sequences, 22% seen once; the top ten hold approximately 7.7%. Sequencing used peripheral blood. The source is a young woman with stable Graves' hyperthyroidism. Some clones in this sample may be carry-over from other donors' samples.

The gene calls are TRBV12-3 or TRBV12-4 and TRBJ2-2; 11 positions match TRBD2. CDR3 length: 17 amino acids. The V gene end was trimmed by 2 bases and the J gene end by 4 bases; junction bases not matched to a gene: 6. The CDR3, as DNA: TGTGCCAGCAGTTTAAGAGGTGGACTAGCGGGCACCGGGGAGCTGTTTTTT. This encodes CASSLRGGLAGTGELFF.

Comments on this clonotype: The junction departs from germline at one end; a sequencing error may be responsible. J is TRBJ2-4 and V is TRBV12-3 or TRBV12-4; a weak D match, TRBD1 (6 bases). The CDR3 length is 16 residues. CDR3 sequence reads: CASSSFYLGAENIKYF. The CDR3, as DNA: TGTGCCAGCAGTTCGTTCTACTTGGGGGCCGAAAACATTAAGTACTTC.

This clonotype was seen at least ten times. CDR3 residues: CSADRANTEAFF. CDR3 coding DNA: TGCAGCGCAGACAGGGCGAACACTGAAGCTTTCTTT. The rearrangement joins TRBV29-1 to TRBJ1-1; 7 bases fit TRBD1. The CDR3 consists of 12 residues. CDR1 is SQVTM, CDR2 ANQGSEA, per germline. V lost 7 bases, J lost 1 base, and 3 bases stayed unmatched.

A few counts support this clonotype. The chain carries TRBV4-1 and TRBJ2-5; D is undetermined. Trimming took 2 bases from V and 7 from J, leaving 11 bases between them. The germline CDR1 and CDR2 sequences are MGHRA and YSYEKL. The CDR3 is 13 amino acids. This CDR3 reads CASSQLPRVTQYF. In DNA form, the CDR3 reads TGCGCCAGCAGCCAACTACCGAGAGTGACCCAGTACTTC.

This clonotype was seen repeatedly, ten times or more. This chain uses TRBV6-2 or TRBV6-3 with TRBJ2-7, with 8 bases matching TRBD1. Germline CDR1 and CDR2: MNHEY and SVGEGT. Germline trimming cut 5 bases from V and 3 bases from J; bases unmatched to any gene: 18. The length of the CDR3 is 18 residues. This CDR3 is CASSRAGTGATGNYEQYF. The CDR3 DNA follows: TGTGCCAGCAGTCGCGCCGGGACAGGTGCGACTGGGAACTACGAGCAGTACTTC.

This clonotype was recorded at least ten times. The V and J genes are TRBV20-1 and TRBJ1-2; perhaps TRBD1 as D (5 bases). The CDR3 totals 17 residues. The V and J ends lost 6 bases and 2 bases respectively, with 25 bases between them. Per germline, CDR1 DFQATT and CDR2 SNEGSKA (reference sequence). The CDR3 here is CSAPEVPGGGKNYGYTF. Here the CDR3 DNA reads TGCAGTGCCCCAGAAGTTCCGGGGGGAGGAAAAAACTATGGCTACACCTTC.

Ten or more counts support this clonotype. The CDR3 region is CAWTLGGASSNYGYTF. CDR3 nucleotides: TGTGCCTGGACCCTAGGGGGCGCCTCTTCCAACTATGGCTACACCTTC. The chain links TRBV30 to TRBJ1-2; 7 bases fit TRBD1. V lost 4 bases, J lost 2 bases, and 13 bases stayed unmatched. Germline CDR1 reads GTSNPN; CDR2 reads SVGIG (reference sequence). The CDR3 totals 16 residues.

Many counts were recorded for this clonotype. This rearrangement joins TRBV20-1 to TRBJ2-4; perhaps TRBD1 as D (6 bases). Germline CDR1 reads DFQATT; CDR2 reads SNEGSKA (reference sequence). The CDR3 runs 14 residues. V was trimmed by 2 bases and J by 7 bases, leaving 15 bases between them. The CDR3 spells CSARRILRGNIQYF. DNA of the CDR3: TGCAGTGCTAGACGTATCCTCAGGGGTAACATTCAGTACTTC.

This clonotype was detected many times. The gene calls are TRBV12-3 or TRBV12-4 and TRBJ1-1, with D hard to call. Trimming cost V 6 bases and J 11 bases, with 16 bases left between them. This CDR3 has 12 amino acids. CDR3 nucleotide sequence: TGTGCCAGCAGCCATAGTAAGCCCTCTGCTTTCTTT. This sequence encodes CASSHSKPSAFF.

The chain carries TRBV2 and TRBJ2-5, with D unresolved. Trimming pared 6 bases from V and 5 bases from J, leaving 7 bases between. The CDR3 covers 11 residues. Germline V CDR1 and CDR2: SNHLY, FYNNEI. DNA of the CDR3: TGTGCCAGCAGGGACGGGGAGACCCAGTACTTC. Protein product: CASRDGETQYF.

The CDR3 loop reads CASSYRTSGGYQETQYF. CDR3 coding DNA: TGTGCCAGCAGTTACAGGACTAGCGGGGGGTACCAAGAGACCCAGTACTTC. V usage is TRBV6-2 or TRBV6-3 and J usage is TRBJ2-5; 14 bases fit TRBD2. V gave up 2 bases and J gave up 0 bases; unmatched junction bases: 2. CDR3 length equals 17 residues. Germline V gene lookup returns CDR1 MNHEY and CDR2 SVGEGT.

The chain recombines TRBV20-1 with TRBJ1-5; TRBD1 is a possible D gene (5 bases). Trimming cost V 1 base and J 3 bases, with 13 bases left between them. The CDR3 is 15 amino acids. In germline, CDR1 is DFQATT, CDR2 SNEGSKA (reference sequence). CDR3 loop: CSARVEQASNQPQHF. In nucleotides, the CDR3 is TGCAGTGCTAGAGTAGAACAGGCGTCCAATCAGCCCCAGCATTTT.

V and J are TRBV6-1 and TRBJ1-6; 7 bases agree with TRBD1. The CDR3 sequence is 15 residues long. Germline assignment: CDR1 MNHNS and CDR2 SASEGT. With V trimmed by 6 bases and J by 9 bases, 11 bases remained unmatched. The CDR3 loop reads CASRATGDRISPLHF. In DNA form, the CDR3 reads TGTGCCAGCAGGGCCACAGGGGACCGGATTTCACCCCTCCACTTT.

There are many counts of this clonotype. The chain employs TRBV11-2 and TRBJ2-2; unclear D gene. This CDR3 region has 16 residues. Germline CDR1 and CDR2: SGHAT and FQNNGV. V was shortened by 5 bases and J by 1 base, with 14 bases between the two germline ends. In DNA, the CDR3 is TGTGCCAGCAGCCCTAATTCCCCGGGGAACACCGGGGAGCTGTTTTTT. It translates to CASSPNSPGNTGELFF.

This clonotype was detected many times. The rearrangement links TRBV19 to TRBJ2-5; TRBD1 matches at 8 bases. In germline, CDR1 is LNHDA, CDR2 SQIVND (reference sequence). With V trimmed by 1 base and J by 4 bases, 2 bases remained unmatched. The CDR3 extends over 14 amino acids. The CDR3: CASSIGQGAETQYF. CDR3 bases: TGTGCCAGTAGTATAGGGCAGGGGGCAGAGACCCAGTACTTC.

This clonotype was counted at least ten times. The genes are TRBV9 and TRBJ1-2; D may be TRBD1 (5 bases). This CDR3 comprises 14 residues. The germline V and J ends were trimmed by 3 bases and 8 bases, with 17 bases remaining between them. Germline-derived CDR1 and CDR2 are SGDLS and YYNGEE. The CDR3 bases are TGTGCCAGCAGCGACGGGACCGTTTCAGGGGGCTACACCTTC. Protein product: CASSDGTVSGGYTF.

This clonotype was picked up many times. The genes are TRBV7-2 and TRBJ2-5; 10 bases align to TRBD2. Germline-derived CDR1 and CDR2 are SGHTA and FQGNSA. This CDR3 has 16 amino acids. Unmatched junction bases numbered 6, after V lost 0 bases and J lost 5 bases. Here the CDR3 DNA reads TGTGCCAGCAGCTTAGCCCCAGCGGGGGGGCCTGAGACCCAGTACTTC. It specifies CASSLAPAGGPETQYF.

This clonotype came up many times. The chain links TRBV29-1 to TRBJ1-2, with D tentatively TRBD1 (5 bases). The CDR3 is 12 amino acids. Trimming took off 4 bases at V and 7 bases at J, with 13 bases between the two ends. Germline V gene sequence: CDR1 SQVTM, CDR2 ANQGSEA. CDR3 nucleotide sequence: TGCAGCGTTGGTTTGGGGGTAGGTGGCTACACCTTC. Residues: CSVGLGVGGYTF.

This clonotype was recorded at least ten times. As DNA, the CDR3 is TGCGCCAGCAGCCTGACAGGGGAAAGACAGCCCCAGCATTTT. The encoded protein is CASSLTGERQPQHF. The chain couples TRBV4-1 to TRBJ1-5; 8 bases match TRBD1. The CDR3 loop spans 14 amino acids. CDR1 MGHRA and CDR2 YSYEKL come from the germline V gene. V trimming: 4 bases; J trimming: 7 bases; junction bases outside the gene matches: 6.

This clonotype was recorded a few times. V is TRBV9 and J is TRBJ2-4; the match to TRBD1 covers 7 bases. The length of the CDR3 is 13 residues. The germline V gene encodes CDR1 SGDLS and CDR2 YYNGEE. V trimming: 0 bases; J trimming: 12 bases; junction bases outside the gene matches: 6. Here the CDR3 reads CASSVGQGSSQYF. In nucleotides, the CDR3 is TGTGCCAGCAGCGTAGGACAGGGTAGTAGTCAGTACTTC.

In this sample, this clonotype turned up a few times. This chain connects TRBV27 to TRBJ2-7, with TRBD1 matching over 7 bases. The CDR3 covers 16 residues. The trim removed 5 bases at V and 1 base at J, leaving 11 bases unmatched. CDR1 and CDR2 from the germline V gene are MNHEY and SMNVEV (reference sequence). CDR3 in amino acids: CASSTKGGYPSYEQYF. The CDR3 DNA reads as TGTGCCAGCAGTACAAAAGGGGGCTATCCATCCTACGAGCAGTACTTC.

V usage is TRBV24-1 and J usage is TRBJ2-3; 12 positions agree with TRBD2. Germline V gene lookup returns CDR1 KGHDR and CDR2 SFDVKD. V gave up 2 bases and J gave up 1 base; unmatched junction bases: 3. The CDR3 is made up of 17 amino acids. CDR3 residues: CATSDWRLAGGTDTQYF. The CDR3 bases are TGTGCCACCAGTGATTGGAGACTAGCGGGGGGCACAGATACGCAGTATTTT.

This clonotype was recorded at least ten times. The V and J genes are TRBV7-2 and TRBJ2-5, with D uncertain. The V and J ends lost 2 bases and 3 bases respectively, with 19 bases between them. Germline CDR1 SGHTA, CDR2 FQGNSA. CDR3 length: 17 amino acids. The CDR3 nucleotides read TGTGCCAGCAGCTTATTCCCATCAGAAGGGTACGAAGAGACCCAGTACTTC. Translating it yields CASSLFPSEGYEETQYF. Supplemented by reference TRBV7-2 and TRBJ2-5, the full variable domain reads GAGVSQSPSNKVTEKGKDVELRCDPISGHTALYWYRQSLGQGLEFLIYFQGNSAPDKSGLPSDRFSAERTGGSVSTLTIQRTQQEDSAVYLCASSLFPSEGYEETQYFGPGTRLLVL.

There are a few counts of this clonotype. The chain carries TRBV12-3 or TRBV12-4 and TRBJ2-7, with unresolved D. The ends were cut back, 6 bases at V and 1 base at J, with 13 bases in the middle. This CDR3 has 14 amino acids. Here the CDR3 reads CASRSDTASYEQYF. CDR3 nucleotides: TGTGCCAGCAGGTCAGACACGGCTTCCTACGAGCAGTACTTC.